These T cell receptor beta chains were read from a single sample in a study of T cell responses to AZD1222 COVID-19 vaccine. This table comes from immunoSEQ multiplex PCR, and its TCRdb copy is limited to in-frame clones, with some not included. The sample has about 110,000 clones, about nine tenths seen once. The starting material was peripheral blood, obtained on day 0 of AZD1222 vaccination. The receptors derive from an adult in good health. Each CDR3 is given with its conserved first and last residue. D genes are given only for firm matches. Some rows have no size entry. The others give once, few or many, or a class for an expanded clone.

CDR3 length,J gene,clone size,D gene,V gene,CDR3 protein,CDR3 DNA
14,TRBJ1-4,.,.,TRBV3-1/TRBV3-2,CASSQMVGSEKLFF,TGTGCCAGCAGCCAAATGGTAGGGTCAGAAAAACTGTTTTTT
13,TRBJ2-3,few,.,TRBV5-6,CASSAWVVDTQYF,TGTGCCAGCAGCGCCTGGGTGGTAGATACGCAGTATTTT
14,TRBJ2-7,.,.,TRBV5-6,CASSRSDVPYEQYF,TGTGCCAGCAGCCGATCAGACGTTCCCTACGAGCAGTACTTC
12,TRBJ1-4,.,TRBD1,TRBV2,CASSQGGEKLFF,TGTGCCAGCAGCCAGGGGGGTGAAAAACTGTTTTTT
13,TRBJ2-2,.,.,TRBV7-7,CASSPTGFGELFF,TGTGCCAGCAGCCCAACAGGGTTCGGGGAGCTGTTTTTT
14,TRBJ1-1,.,TRBD1,TRBV6-6,CASSSDDRAGEAFF,TGTGCCAGCAGTTCCGATGACAGGGCCGGTGAAGCTTTCTTT
15,TRBJ2-5,.,TRBD2,TRBV7-7,CASSLGGTREETQYF,TGTGCTAGCAGCTTAGGTGGGACTAGGGAAGAGACCCAGTACTTC
15,TRBJ2-1,.,TRBD1,TRBV5-4,CASSSGDRAYNEQFF,TGTGCCAGCAGCTCAGGGGACAGGGCATACAATGAGCAGTTCTTC
12,TRBJ2-7,.,.,TRBV3-1/TRBV3-2,CASSQGPHEQYF,TGTGCCAGCAGCCAAGGCCCCCACGAGCAGTACTTC
14,TRBJ1-2,.,.,TRBV27,CASSLSPEDYGYTF,TGTGCCAGCAGTTTATCACCGGAGGACTATGGCTACACCTTC
16,TRBJ1-6,.,.,TRBV11-2,CASSLFGGSYNSPLHF,TGTGCCAGCAGCTTATTTGGGGGCTCCTATAATTCACCCCTCCACTTT
13,TRBJ1-3,.,.,TRBV9,CASSVADGNTIYF,TGTGCCAGCAGCGTAGCAGATGGAAACACCATATATTTT
11,TRBJ2-7,few,.,TRBV6-2/TRBV6-3,CASSYFYEQYF,TGTGCCAGCAGTTACTTCTACGAGCAGTACTTC
15,TRBJ2-1,.,.,TRBV5-1,CASTPRGSRSDEQFF,TGCGCCAGCACCCCGAGGGGTAGTAGGAGTGATGAGCAGTTCTTC
15,TRBJ2-5,.,.,TRBV9,CASSSHRTLPETQYF,TGTGCCAGCAGCTCGCACCGGACCCTCCCCGAGACCCAGTACTTC
13,TRBJ1-1,.,TRBD1,TRBV2,CATEDRENTEAFF,TGTGCCACCGAGGACAGGGAGAACACTGAAGCTTTCTTT
16,TRBJ2-5,.,TRBD2,TRBV5-5,CASSARTSGGAETQYF,TGTGCCAGCAGCGCGAGGACTAGCGGGGGGGCGGAGACCCAGTACTTC
16,TRBJ2-7,.,.,TRBV9,CASSVGVGSLSYEQYF,TGTGCCAGCAGCGTAGGAGTCGGGAGCCTGTCCTACGAGCAGTACTTC
16,TRBJ2-2,.,TRBD1,TRBV7-3,CASSLLGGMNTGELFF,TGTGCCAGCAGCTTACTAGGGGGCATGAACACCGGGGAGCTGTTTTTT
15,TRBJ2-4,.,.,TRBV10-2,CASRDQAMAKNIQYF,TGCGCCAGCAGAGATCAGGCGATGGCCAAAAACATTCAGTACTTC
16,TRBJ2-1,.,.,TRBV18,CASSRSGRGVTNEQFF,TGTGCCAGCTCACGAAGTGGCAGGGGGGTTACGAATGAGCAGTTCTTC
17,TRBJ1-4,.,TRBD1,TRBV6-2/TRBV6-3,CASSYSHRGATNEKLFF,TGTGCCAGCAGTTACTCGCACAGGGGTGCAACTAATGAAAAACTGTTTTTT
14,TRBJ2-7,.,.,TRBV7-8,CASSLELGDHEQYF,TGTGCCAGCAGCTTAGAATTGGGTGACCACGAGCAGTACTTC
15,TRBJ2-3,.,.,TRBV7-8,CASSLDQTDTDTQYF,TGTGCCAGCAGTCTCGACCAGACTGACACAGATACGCAGTATTTT
14,TRBJ1-2,.,TRBD1,TRBV7-9,CASSSVTGAHGYTF,TGTGCCAGCAGCTCAGTTACAGGGGCCCATGGCTACACCTTC
12,TRBJ1-2,few,.,TRBV15,CATSTSNYGYTF,TGTGCCACCAGCACCAGCAACTATGGCTACACCTTC
13,TRBJ1-1,.,TRBD1,TRBV6-1,CASSETQGAHPFF,TGTGCCAGCAGTGAAACACAGGGGGCGCATCCTTTCTTT
15,TRBJ1-6,.,.,TRBV7-9,CASSLESSYNSPLHF,TGTGCCAGCAGCTTAGAAAGCTCCTATAATTCACCCCTCCACTTT
14,TRBJ1-1,.,.,TRBV6-6,CASSYSVPNTEAFF,TGTGCCAGCAGTTACTCCGTTCCGAACACTGAAGCTTTCTTT
14,TRBJ1-5,.,.,TRBV9,CASSVGGWGQPQHF,TGTGCCAGCAGCGTTGGGGGGTGGGGTCAGCCCCAGCATTTT
14,TRBJ2-2,.,.,TRBV4-3,CASSPTRNTGELFF,TGCGCCAGCAGTCCAACCCGAAACACCGGGGAGCTGTTTTTT
14,TRBJ2-2,.,TRBD1,TRBV11-2,CASSSGQGYGELFF,TGTGCCAGCAGCTCGGGACAGGGGTACGGGGAGCTGTTTTTT
16,TRBJ2-2,.,.,TRBV18,CASSPTGTDNTGELFF,TGTGCCAGCTCGCCCACCGGGACGGATAACACCGGGGAGCTGTTTTTT
16,TRBJ2-3,.,TRBD2,TRBV28,CASRTSGGGPPDTQYF,TGTGCCAGCAGAACTAGCGGGGGGGGCCCCCCAGATACGCAGTATTTT
15,TRBJ2-3,.,.,TRBV7-3,CASSPARGATDTQYF,TGTGCCAGCAGCCCGGCAAGGGGGGCCACAGATACGCAGTATTTT
15,TRBJ1-2,.,TRBD1,TRBV28,CASSADRGLAYGYTF,TGTGCCAGCAGTGCGGACAGGGGGTTGGCCTATGGCTACACCTTC
12,TRBJ2-2,.,.,TRBV27,CASSDRTGELFF,TGTGCCAGCAGTGACAGGACCGGGGAGCTGTTTTTT
15,TRBJ1-1,once,.,TRBV5-1,CASSLVASLNTEAFF,TGCGCCAGCAGCTTGGTTGCATCACTAAACACTGAAGCTTTCTTT
12,TRBJ1-2,.,.,TRBV28,CAITGSNYGYTF,TGTGCCATAACAGGGAGTAACTATGGCTACACCTTC
11,TRBJ2-5,.,.,TRBV5-1,CASSNQETQYF,TGCGCCAGCAGCAATCAAGAGACCCAGTACTTC
13,TRBJ1-2,.,.,TRBV12-3/TRBV12-4,CASSLRGNYGYTF,TGTGCCAGCAGTTTAAGAGGGAACTATGGCTACACCTTC
13,TRBJ1-1,.,.,TRBV12-3/TRBV12-4,CASSLSRNTEAFF,TGTGCCAGCAGTTTATCAAGGAACACTGAAGCTTTCTTT
12,TRBJ1-5,.,TRBD1,TRBV19,CATRQGRQPQHF,TGTGCCACTAGACAGGGGAGGCAGCCCCAGCATTTT
19,TRBJ2-7,.,.,TRBV6-4,CASTFQMSWSLLGRYEQYF,TGTGCCAGCACCTTCCAAATGTCCTGGAGTCTTCTTGGTAGGTACGAGCAGTACTTC
14,TRBJ1-1,.,TRBD1,TRBV19,CASTGIGDRTEAFF,TGTGCCAGTACAGGTATTGGGGACAGAACAGAAGCTTTCTTT
16,TRBJ2-7,.,TRBD2,TRBV14,CASSQDLLAGSYEQYF,TGTGCCAGCAGCCAAGACCTACTAGCGGGGTCCTACGAGCAGTACTTC
20,TRBJ1-3,.,.,TRBV28,CASSRTGAFARGSSGNTIYF,TGTGCCAGCAGCCGTACCGGGGCCTTTGCCCGGGGATCCTCTGGAAACACCATATATTTT
15,TRBJ2-5,.,TRBD1,TRBV7-2,CASEYGTGGGETQYF,TGTGCCAGCGAATACGGGACAGGGGGAGGAGAGACCCAGTACTTC
16,TRBJ2-1,.,TRBD1,TRBV7-8,CASSLGDRGSYNEQFF,TGTGCCAGCAGCTTAGGGGACAGGGGTTCCTACAATGAGCAGTTCTTC
13,TRBJ2-5,.,.,TRBV15,CATSSTPKETQYF,TGTGCCACCAGCAGTACCCCTAAAGAGACCCAGTACTTC